Given below is one T cell receptor (beta chain) in context. Its antigen is still unknown. This sample is part of a study of CXCR3-negative and CXCR3-positive naive CD8 T cells. The TRB libraries of cDNA were built by UMI-labeled 5' RACE. TCRdb re-analyzed the 5' RACE reads; it lists each CDR3 protein once, without DNA. The sample has tens of thousands of distinct CDR3 sequences. Study results and caveats: Researchers report that CXCR3-positive naive cells carry more hydrophobic TRB CDR3s than CXCR3-negative naive cells.

The germline gives CDR1 SGHKS, CDR2 YYEKEE (reference sequence). The length of the CDR3 is 13 residues. The chain combines TRBV5-5 with TRBJ2-7. The material sequenced was naive CXCR3+ CD8+ T cells from blood. Subset noted: CD45RO-CCR7+CD27+CD95- naive CD8+ T cells expressing CXCR3 (TNR3+). This receptor was taken from a human donor in good health. Some clones in this sample may be carry-over from other donors' samples. The CDR3 region is CASSLPGSNEQYF. Looking up the rest from reference TRBV5-5 and TRBJ2-7 gives the full variable domain: DAGVTQSPTHLIKTRGQQVTLRCSPISGHKSVSWYQQVLGQGPQFIFQYYEKEERGRGNFPDRFSARQFPNYSSELNVNALLLGDSALYLCASSLPGSNEQYFGPGTRLTVT.